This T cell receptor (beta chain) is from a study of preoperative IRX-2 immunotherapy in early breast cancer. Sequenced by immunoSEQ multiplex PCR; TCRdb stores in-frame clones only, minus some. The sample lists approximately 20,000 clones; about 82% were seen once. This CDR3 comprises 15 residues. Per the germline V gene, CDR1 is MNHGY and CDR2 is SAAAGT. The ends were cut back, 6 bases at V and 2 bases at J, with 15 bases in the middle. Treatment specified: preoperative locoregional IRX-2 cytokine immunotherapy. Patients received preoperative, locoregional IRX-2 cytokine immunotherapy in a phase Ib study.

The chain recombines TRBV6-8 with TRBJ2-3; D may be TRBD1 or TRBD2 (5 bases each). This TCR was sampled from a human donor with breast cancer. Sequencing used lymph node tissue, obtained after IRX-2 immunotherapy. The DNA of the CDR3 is TGTGCCAGCAGGATGGGACCAAGTGACACAGATACGCAGTATTTT. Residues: CASRMGPSDTDTQYF.